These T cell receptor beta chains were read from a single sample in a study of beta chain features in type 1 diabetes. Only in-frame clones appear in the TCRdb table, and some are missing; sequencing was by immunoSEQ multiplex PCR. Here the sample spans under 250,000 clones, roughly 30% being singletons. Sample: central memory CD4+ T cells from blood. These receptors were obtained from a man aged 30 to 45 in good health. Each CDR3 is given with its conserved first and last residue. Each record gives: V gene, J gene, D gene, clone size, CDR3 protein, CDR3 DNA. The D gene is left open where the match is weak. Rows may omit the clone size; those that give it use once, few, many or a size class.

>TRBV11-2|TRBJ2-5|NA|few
CASSLAPRETQYF
TGTGCCAGCAGCTTAGCCCCTAGAGAGACCCAGTACTTC
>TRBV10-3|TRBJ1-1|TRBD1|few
CATTDRGITNTEAFF
TGTGCCACAACAGACAGGGGAATTACGAACACTGAAGCTTTCTTT
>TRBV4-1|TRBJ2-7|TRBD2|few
CASSQTTSGKVEQYF
TGCGCCAGCAGCCAGACGACTAGCGGGAAGGTCGAGCAGTACTTC
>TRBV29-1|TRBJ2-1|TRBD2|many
CSASGGNYNEQFF
TGCAGCGCATCCGGGGGGAACTACAATGAGCAGTTCTTC
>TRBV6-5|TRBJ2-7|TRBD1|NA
CASSYRQGYEQYF
TGTGCCAGCAGTTACAGACAGGGGTACGAGCAGTACTTC
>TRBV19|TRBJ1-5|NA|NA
CASSPKTQGQPQHF
TGTGCCAGTAGTCCCAAGACCCAGGGACAGCCCCAGCATTTT
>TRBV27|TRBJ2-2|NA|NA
CASRHPSNTGELFF
TGTGCCAGCAGACACCCGTCTAACACCGGGGAGCTGTTTTTT
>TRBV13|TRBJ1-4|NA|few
CASSRLGGGKVDEKLFF
TGTGCCAGCAGCCGCCTCGGGGGCGGGAAAGTAGATGAAAAACTGTTTTTT
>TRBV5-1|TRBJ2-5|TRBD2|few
CASSANSGVIEETQYF
TGCGCCAGCAGCGCAAATAGCGGGGTGATTGAAGAGACCCAGTACTTC
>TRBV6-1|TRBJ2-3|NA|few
CASRLVPLSADTQYF
TGTGCCAGCAGACTAGTCCCGCTGTCTGCAGATACGCAGTATTTT
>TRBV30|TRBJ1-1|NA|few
CAWRAGDTEAFF
TGTGCCTGGAGGGCAGGGGACACTGAAGCTTTCTTT
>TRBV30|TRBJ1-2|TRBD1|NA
CAWSLDRTGVAGYTF
TGTGCCTGGAGCTTAGACCGGACAGGGGTGGCTGGCTACACCTTC
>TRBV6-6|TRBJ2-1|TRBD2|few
CASSPTSGTYNEQFF
TGTGCCAGCAGCCCGACTAGCGGGACGTACAATGAGCAGTTCTTC
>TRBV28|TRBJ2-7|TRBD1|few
CASSPGTGGLRTYEQYF
TGTGCCAGCAGCCCAGGGACAGGGGGATTGCGGACCTACGAGCAGTACTTC
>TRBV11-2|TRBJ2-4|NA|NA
CASSFRDKKNIQYF
TGTGCCAGCAGCTTCCGGGACAAGAAAAACATTCAGTACTTC
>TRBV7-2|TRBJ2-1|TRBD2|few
CASSATSGSYNEQFF
TGTGCCAGCAGCGCGACTAGCGGAAGCTACAATGAGCAGTTCTTC
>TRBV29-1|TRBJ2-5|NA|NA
CSVRQRGYQETQYF
TGCAGCGTTAGGCAGAGGGGGTACCAAGAGACCCAGTACTTC
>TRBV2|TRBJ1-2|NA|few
CASSSGTLTGYGYTF
TGTGCCAGCAGCTCCGGGACATTGACGGGGTATGGCTACACCTTC
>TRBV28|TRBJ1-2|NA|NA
CASSLRGLGYTF
TGTGCCAGCAGTCTGAGGGGTCTAGGCTACACCTTC
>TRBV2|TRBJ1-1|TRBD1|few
CASTGQGLNTEAFF
TGTGCCAGCACGGGACAGGGGCTGAACACTGAAGCTTTCTTT
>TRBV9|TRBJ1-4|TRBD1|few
CASSVRDRVGSTNEKLFF
TGTGCCAGCAGCGTCCGGGACAGGGTAGGGTCAACTAATGAAAAACTGTTTTTT
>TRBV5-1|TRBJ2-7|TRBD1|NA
CASSLTGAPQYF
TGCGCCAGCAGCCTAACAGGGGCGCCGCAGTACTTC
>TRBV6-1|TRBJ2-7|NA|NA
CASSDRQLSSYEQYF
TGTGCCAGCAGTGACCGACAGCTGAGCTCCTACGAGCAGTACTTC
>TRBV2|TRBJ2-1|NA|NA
CASSPSRASYNEQFF
TGTGCCAGCAGCCCCAGCCGGGCCTCCTACAATGAGCAGTTCTTC
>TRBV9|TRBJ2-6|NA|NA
CASSPWGAGANVLTF
TGTGCCAGCAGCCCCTGGGGGGCCGGGGCCAACGTCCTGACTTTC
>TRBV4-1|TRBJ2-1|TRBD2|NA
CASSQDLRGGSDEQFF
TGCGCCAGCAGCCAAGATCTCCGGGGGGGTTCGGATGAGCAGTTCTTC
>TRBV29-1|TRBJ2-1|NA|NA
CSVPPPQGALYNEQFF
TGCAGCGTTCCTCCCCCACAGGGAGCCCTCTACAATGAGCAGTTCTTC
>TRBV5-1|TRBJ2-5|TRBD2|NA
CASSLGSGVRETQYF
TGCGCCAGCAGCTTGGGTAGCGGGGTTCGAGAGACCCAGTACTTC
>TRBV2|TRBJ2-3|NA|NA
CASKSRSTDTQYF
TGTGCCAGCAAGTCGAGATCCACAGATACGCAGTATTTT
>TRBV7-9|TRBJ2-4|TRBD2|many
CASSSRGGNIQYF
TGTGCCAGCAGCTCACGCGGGGGAAACATTCAGTACTTC
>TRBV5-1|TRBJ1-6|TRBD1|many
CASSSNGQGQGSPLHF
TGCGCCAGCAGTTCTAACGGACAGGGCCAAGGTTCACCCCTCCACTTT
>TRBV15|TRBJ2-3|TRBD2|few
CATSWGGTDTQYF
TGTGCCACCAGCTGGGGGGGTACAGATACGCAGTATTTT
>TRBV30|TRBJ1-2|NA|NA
CAWSPGYRGYTF
TGTGCCTGGTCGCCGGGATATCGGGGCTACACCTTC
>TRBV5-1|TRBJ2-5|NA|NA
CASSLGINRDSSQETQYF
TGCGCCAGCAGCTTGGGGATTAATAGGGACTCGTCGCAAGAGACCCAGTACTTC
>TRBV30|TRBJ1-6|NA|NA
CAWSVYLGTNSPLHF
TGTGCCTGGAGTGTATATCTCGGGACTAATTCACCCCTCCACTTT